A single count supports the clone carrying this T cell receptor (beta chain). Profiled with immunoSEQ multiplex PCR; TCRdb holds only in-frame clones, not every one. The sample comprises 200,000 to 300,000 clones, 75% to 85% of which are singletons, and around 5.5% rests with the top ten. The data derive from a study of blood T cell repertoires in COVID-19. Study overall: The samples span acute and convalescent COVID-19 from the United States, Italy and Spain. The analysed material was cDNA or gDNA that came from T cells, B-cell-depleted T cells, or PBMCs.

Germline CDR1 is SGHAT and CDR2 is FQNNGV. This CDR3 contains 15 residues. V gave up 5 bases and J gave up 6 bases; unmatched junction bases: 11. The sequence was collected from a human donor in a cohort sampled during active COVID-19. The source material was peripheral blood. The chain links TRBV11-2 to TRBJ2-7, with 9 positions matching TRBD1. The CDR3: CASSRGVGTGFEQYF. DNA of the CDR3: TGTGCCAGCAGCCGAGGGGTTGGGACAGGGTTCGAGCAGTACTTC. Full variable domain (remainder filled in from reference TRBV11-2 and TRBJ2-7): EAGVAQSPRYKIIEKRQSVAFWCNPISGHATLYWYQQILGQGPKLLIQFQNNGVVDDSQLPKDRFSAERLKGVDSTLKIQPAKLEDSAVYLCASSRGVGTGFEQYFGPGTRLTVT.